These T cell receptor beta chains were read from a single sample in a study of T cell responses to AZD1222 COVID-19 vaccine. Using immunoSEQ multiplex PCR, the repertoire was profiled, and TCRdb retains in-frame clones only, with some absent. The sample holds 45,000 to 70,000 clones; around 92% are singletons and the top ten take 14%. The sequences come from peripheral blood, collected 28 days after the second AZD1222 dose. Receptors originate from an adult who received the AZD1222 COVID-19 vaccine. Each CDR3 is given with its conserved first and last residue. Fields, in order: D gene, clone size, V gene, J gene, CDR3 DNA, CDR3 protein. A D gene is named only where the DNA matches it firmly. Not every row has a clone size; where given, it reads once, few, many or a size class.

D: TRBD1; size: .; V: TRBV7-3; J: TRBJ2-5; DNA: TGTGCCAGCAGCAAAACGGGACAGGGGGCGAACAAAGAGACCCAGTACTTC; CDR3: CASSKTGQGANKETQYF
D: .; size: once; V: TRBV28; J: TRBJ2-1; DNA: TGTGCCAGCATTGTTGTGGGGGGCGGGAACAATGAGCAGTTCTTC; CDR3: CASIVVGGGNNEQFF
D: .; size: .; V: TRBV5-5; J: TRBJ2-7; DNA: TGTGCCAGCAGCCGCTATGCGGACCCATACGAGCAGTACTTC; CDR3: CASSRYADPYEQYF
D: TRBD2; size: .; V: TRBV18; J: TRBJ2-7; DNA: TGTGCCAGCTCACGTTCCGGGACAGGGACTAGCGGGAGCTCCTACGAGCAGTACTTC; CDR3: CASSRSGTGTSGSSYEQYF
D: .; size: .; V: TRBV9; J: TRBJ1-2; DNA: TGTGCCAGCAGCGCTAGAACCCTGGGCTATGGCTACACCTTC; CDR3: CASSARTLGYGYTF
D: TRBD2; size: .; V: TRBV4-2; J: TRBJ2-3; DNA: TGTGCCAGCAGCCAAGATAGGCAAGCGGGAGGGGGGGATACGCAGTATTTT; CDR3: CASSQDRQAGGGDTQYF
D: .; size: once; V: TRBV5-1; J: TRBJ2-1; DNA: TGCGCCAGCAGCTTTAGGACAGCCAACAATGAGCAGTTCTTC; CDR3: CASSFRTANNEQFF
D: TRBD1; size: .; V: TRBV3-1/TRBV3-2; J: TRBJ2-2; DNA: TGTGCCAGCAGCCACCGGGACAGGGGTTTTGCGGAGCTGTTTTTT; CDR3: CASSHRDRGFAELFF
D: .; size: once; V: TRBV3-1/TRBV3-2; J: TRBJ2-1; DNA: TGTGCCAGCAGCCAGAGGGCTAGCATCTACAATGAGCAGTTCTTC; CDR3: CASSQRASIYNEQFF
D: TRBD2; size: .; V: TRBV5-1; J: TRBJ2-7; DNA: TGCGCCAGCAGCTTGGTAGCGGGAGATTACTACGAGCAGTACTTC; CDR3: CASSLVAGDYYEQYF
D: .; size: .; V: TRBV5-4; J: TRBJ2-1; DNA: TGTGCCAGCAGCTTGGATGGGCAGACTTACAATGAGCAGTTCTTC; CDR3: CASSLDGQTYNEQFF
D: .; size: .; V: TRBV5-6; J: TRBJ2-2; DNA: TGTGCCAGCAGCTTGACGGGTAACACCGGGGAGCTGTTTTTT; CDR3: CASSLTGNTGELFF
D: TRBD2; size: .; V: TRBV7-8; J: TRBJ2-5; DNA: TGTGCCAGCAGCTTACTGGCGGGGGGGGAGACCCAGTACTTC; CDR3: CASSLLAGGETQYF
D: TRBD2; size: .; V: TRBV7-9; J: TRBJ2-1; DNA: TGTGCCAGCAGCCCGGGACTAGCGGGAGTTTATCCCTACAATGAGCAGTTCTTC; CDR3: CASSPGLAGVYPYNEQFF
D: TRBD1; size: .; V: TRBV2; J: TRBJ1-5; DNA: TGTGCCAGCAGCCGACCGACAGGGGGCTCTCAGCCCCAGCATTTT; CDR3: CASSRPTGGSQPQHF
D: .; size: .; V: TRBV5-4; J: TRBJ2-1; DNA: TGTGCCAGCAGCCCGCCGGGGGCGGCGTCCTACAATGAGCAGTTCTTC; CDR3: CASSPPGAASYNEQFF
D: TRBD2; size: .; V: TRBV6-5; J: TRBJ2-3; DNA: TGTGCCAGCAGTCCCAGGACTAGCGGCACAGATACGCAGTATTTT; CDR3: CASSPRTSGTDTQYF